The 18 T cell receptor beta chains below all came from one sample that was sequenced in a study of CD8 T cells in ankylosing spondylitis. Findings and caveats of the study: There was a TCR beta motif, made of 7 or 8 highly homologous variants, that appeared characteristic of ankylosing spondylitis blood.

Their antigens remain unidentified. MiXCR was run by TCRdb on the 5' RACE reads, yielding one entry per CDR3 protein. The sample yields about 500,000 distinct CDR3 sequences, roughly an eighth seen once. The sequencing input was blood, either unsorted or a sorted T cell fraction (not recorded which). All receptors derive from a male donor with ankylosing spondylitis.

The chain has TRBV24-1 and TRBJ2-7, with 7 nucleotides matching TRBD1. Germline CDR1 KGHDR, CDR2 SFDVKD. The CDR3 loop spans 15 amino acids. The V segment lost 1 base and the J segment 3 bases; nucleotides outside the gene matches: 5. The CDR3: CATSDFGDSDYEQYF. The CDR3 coding sequence is TGTGCCACCAGTGATTTCGGGGACAGTGACTACGAGCAGTACTTC.

This clonotype was recorded a few times. The chain carries TRBV2 and TRBJ2-7, with a possible D match to TRBD1 (6 bases). CDR3 length equals 13 residues. V lost 4 bases and J lost 4, with 11 bases in between. Germline CDR1 is SNHLY and CDR2 is FYNNEI. The CDR3 region has the DNA TGTGCCAGCAGTGTCGGCAGGGGATACGAGCAGTACGTC. This codes for CASSVGRGYEQYV.

This clonotype was seen a handful of times. The V gene is TRBV29-1, the J gene TRBJ1-2; D is unclear. This CDR3 is 13 amino acids long. Germline CDR1 SQVTM, CDR2 ANQGSEA. Trimming removed 6 bases at V and 8 bases at J, with 19 bases between. In DNA form, the CDR3 reads TGCAGCGTCGAAACAGCGGCCTCCCTCGGCTACACCTTC. Its translation is CSVETAASLGYTF.

This clonotype showed up just a few times. The chain has TRBV10-3 and TRBJ2-1, with 9 bases matching TRBD1. V lost 3 bases and J lost 0; bases outside the gene matches: 3. The CDR3 covers 16 residues. Germline CDR1 and CDR2: ENHRY and SYGVKD. The CDR3 DNA reads as TGTGCCATCAGTGATAGGGGACAGGGCTCCTACAATGAGCAGTTCTTC. Translated, it gives CAISDRGQGSYNEQFF.

This clonotype was seen more than once but under ten times. The chain has TRBV11-2 and TRBJ2-2; D possibly corresponds to TRBD1 (6 bases). The CDR3 consists of 18 residues. CDR1 is SGHAT and CDR2 is FQNNGV in the germline V gene. V lost 2 bases and J lost 5, with 21 bases in between. The CDR3 here is CASSLFRPSGGRTGELFF. For the CDR3, the DNA is TGTGCCAGCAGCTTATTCCGCCCATCTGGGGGCAGAACCGGGGAGCTGTTTTTT.

This chain uses TRBV6-1 with TRBJ1-1, with D uncertain. CDR1 and CDR2 (germline): MNHNS, SASEGT. This CDR3 is built from 12 residues. The V end lost 8 bases, the J end lost 0 bases, and 7 bases lay between the germline ends. The CDR3 nucleotides are TGTGCCAGCGGCAACCTGAACACTGAAGCTTTCTTT. As protein: CASGNLNTEAFF.

This clonotype showed up many times. The chain has TRBV5-1 and TRBJ2-1; possible D gene TRBD2, 6 bases. The CDR3 has 16 amino acids. CDR1 and CDR2 from the germline V gene are SGHRS and YFSETQ. Trimming pared 2 bases from V and 0 bases from J, leaving 12 bases between. The CDR3 here is CASSLPTSSSYNEQFF. The CDR3 bases are TGCGCCAGCAGCTTACCAACTAGCAGCTCCTACAATGAGCAGTTCTTC.

On this clonotype: Germline is not matched at one junction end, which may reflect a read error. DNA for the CDR3: TGTGCCTTCAGCGCAACAGGCGGCAGCTCCTACAATGAGCAGTTCTTC. Translated, it gives CAFSATGGSSYNEQFF. This rearrangement joins TRBV10-3 to TRBJ2-1; perhaps TRBD1 as D (5 bases). This CDR3 spans 16 amino acids. CDR1 is ENHRY, CDR2 SYGVKD, per germline.

The chain carries TRBV7-8 and TRBJ1-1; 9 bases are a match to TRBD1. V was pared by 1 base and J by 3 bases, with 3 bases of the junction left unmatched. This CDR3 is 15 amino acids long. Germline CDR1 is SGHVS and CDR2 is FQNEAQ. CDR3 nucleotide sequence: TGTGCCAGCAGCTTAGTGGGGACAGGGCACACTGAAGCTTTCTTT. The encoded protein is CASSLVGTGHTEAFF.

This clonotype appeared many times. The chain employs TRBV10-3 and TRBJ1-3, with D unresolved. Trimming took 3 bases from V and 0 from J, leaving 9 bases between them. The CDR3 loop spans 15 amino acids. The germline V gene has CDR1 ENHRY and CDR2 SYGVKD. The CDR3 nucleotides are TGTGCCATCAGTGACCTGCGGGGCTCTGGAAACACCATATATTTT. This sequence encodes CAISDLRGSGNTIYF.

The chain joins TRBV29-1 to TRBJ1-1; perhaps TRBD1 as D (6 bases). Germline V lookup: CDR1 SQVTM, CDR2 ANQGSEA. Trimming took 7 bases from V and 8 from J, leaving 14 bases between them. CDR3 length: 11 residues. The CDR3 is CSGDLDREAFF. In nucleotides, the CDR3 is TGCAGCGGTGACCTCGACAGGGAAGCTTTCTTT.

This clonotype was counted only a few times. This chain joins TRBV20-1 and TRBJ1-2; D possibly corresponds to TRBD1 (6 bases). The germline CDR1 and CDR2 sequences are DFQATT and SNEGSKA (reference sequence). Trimming took 6 bases from V and 7 from J, leaving 12 bases between them. The CDR3 totals 11 residues. The CDR3 loop reads CSAGGASGYTF. CDR3 DNA sequence: TGCAGTGCCGGGGGGGCTAGTGGCTACACCTTC.

This clonotype was seen more than once but under ten times. The chain couples TRBV5-1 to TRBJ2-2; D is possibly TRBD1 or TRBD2 (5 bases each). V was trimmed by 0 bases and J by 4 bases, leaving 10 bases between them. This CDR3 is built from 15 residues. Germline lookup yields CDR1 SGHRS and CDR2 YFSETQ. The CDR3 sequence: CASSLAERGTGELFF. The CDR3 nucleotides read TGCGCCAGCAGCTTGGCCGAGAGGGGCACCGGGGAGCTGTTTTTT.

This clonotype was counted only a few times. The chain combines TRBV2 with TRBJ2-3, with a tentative D call TRBD2 (6 bases). This CDR3 is 17 amino acids long. Germline V gene lookup returns CDR1 SNHLY and CDR2 FYNNEI. V gave up 9 bases and J gave up 4 bases, with 26 bases separating them. The CDR3 sequence is CASLKAGQRVGADTQYF. The CDR3 DNA follows: TGTGCCAGTCTGAAGGCGGGGCAGCGGGTGGGGGCAGATACGCAGTATTTT.

This chain uses TRBV3-1 with TRBJ1-3, with D unresolved. Germline V gene data show CDR1 as LGHDT and CDR2 as YNNKEL (reference sequence). The V end was cut by 3 bases, the J end by 0 bases, with 12 bases between. This CDR3 comprises 16 residues. CDR3 nucleotide sequence: TGTGCCAGCAGCCACCTTCCCCCGGTCTCTGGAAACACCATATATTTT. It codes for CASSHLPPVSGNTIYF.

Ten or more counts support this clonotype. The J gene is TRBJ2-5, the V gene TRBV20-1; D is ambiguous. V lost 0 bases, J lost 3 bases, and 11 bases lay in between. The germline CDR1 and CDR2 sequences are DFQATT and SNEGSKA (reference sequence). CDR3 length: 14 amino acids. The CDR3 nucleotides read TGCAGTGCTAGAGATAATGTGTTGGAAGAGACCCAGTACTTC. It is translated as CSARDNVLEETQYF.

This sequence joins TRBV20-1 and TRBJ2-3, with D possibly TRBD2 on 6 matching bases. V was cut by 6 bases and J by 6 bases, with 22 bases left in between. CDR1 is DFQATT and CDR2 is SNEGSKA in the germline V gene (reference sequence). CDR3 length: 15 residues. DNA for the CDR3: TGCAGTGCGCCCTCCGGGACTGATAAAGTCGATACGCAGTATTTT. Translation gives CSAPSGTDKVDTQYF.

This clonotype was observed a handful of times. This chain connects TRBV10-1 to TRBJ1-1; 7 bases align to TRBD1. CDR1 is WNHNN, CDR2 SYGVQD, per germline (reference sequence). V dropped 1 base and J dropped 0; count of bases not matched to a gene: 5. This CDR3 has 16 residues. For the CDR3, the DNA is TGCGCCAGCAGTGAGTTCCAGGGGGGAGTGAACACTGAAGCTTTCTTT. Amino acids: CASSEFQGGVNTEAFF.